This TCR beta chain was captured by sequencing in a study of identifying expanded T cells in peripheral blood. Healthy donors had no documented immune events, such as infections, while sampled. Sequenced by immunoSEQ multiplex PCR; TCRdb stores in-frame clones only, minus some. The table has tens of thousands of clones, 75% to 90% seen once; the top ten hold around 2.7%. Germline CDR1 SGHRS, CDR2 YFSETQ. J lost 8 bases, V lost 4 bases, and 11 bases had no gene match. The CDR3 sequence is 14 residues long. Material for sequencing was blood. The genes are TRBV5-1 and TRBJ1-2; 7 positions agree with TRBD1. The TCR sequence derives from a person aged 18 to 75 in good health. The CDR3 bases are TGCGCCAGCAGCCCGGGGACAGAACTTTTGGGCTACACCTTC. Its translation is CASSPGTELLGYTF.